One T cell receptor beta chain is described in this entry. Its antigen is undetermined. Sequencing was performed with immunoSEQ multiplex PCR; in TCRdb, only in-frame clones are kept and a portion is missing. The sample contains 150,000 to 200,000 clones, 80% to 95% of which appear only once. This record belongs to a study of T cell responses to AZD1222 COVID-19 vaccine. General study points: Among the donors, most were white British and more were female, and clonal diversity was possibly underestimated. The study sampled repertoires only after the peak T cell response. Vaccination with two AZD1222 doses was followed by a rise in Spike-specific TCR breadth and depth.

CDR3 length: 13 residues. Germline V lookup: CDR1 SQVTM, CDR2 ANQGSEA. V dropped 7 bases and J dropped 6 bases, with 19 bases sitting between them. V is TRBV29-1 and J is TRBJ2-7; D unresolved. Sequencing was performed on peripheral blood, taken 28 days after the second AZD1222 dose. This sequence was found in an adult who received the AZD1222 COVID-19 vaccine. The CDR3 reads CSGRETRSGEQYF. In DNA, the CDR3 is TGCAGCGGCCGTGAGACGAGATCCGGCGAGCAGTACTTC.